This T cell receptor beta chain originates from a study of blood T cell repertoires in COVID-19. The germline V gene encodes CDR1 SGHDN and CDR2 FVKESK. V lost 2 bases to trimming and J lost 1 base; unmatched junction nucleotides: 6. CDR3 length: 16 residues. Assay: immunoSEQ multiplex PCR; the TCRdb copy retains only in-frame clones and omits some. Found here are hundreds of thousands of clones, roughly 90% of them singletons; the top ten hold over 3%. This clone occurred a few times. The gene calls are TRBV14 and TRBJ1-1, with 8 bases matching TRBD1. The sequencing sample was made of PBMCs or T cells enriched from blood (not recorded which). This receptor was taken from a woman between 45 and 60 years old in a cohort exposed to, infected with or recovered from COVID-19 (not recorded which). The CDR3 coding sequence is TGTGCCAGCAGCCAACTACACAGGGGGGAGAACACTGAAGCTTTCTTT. Translation: CASSQLHRGENTEAFF.